Listed below are T cell receptor beta chains from one sample, sequenced in a study of Ad26.COV2.S vaccination and SARS-CoV-2 variants. Libraries were prepared by immunoSEQ multiplex PCR; TCRdb keeps only in-frame clonotypes and omits some of them. The sample lists about 430,000 clones; 75% to 95% were seen once. This sample comprised peripheral blood, obtained in a trial of Ad26.COV2.S vaccine versus placebo. The receptors derive from a person between 18 and 60 years old who received the Ad26.COV2.S COVID-19 vaccine or a placebo. The CDR3 runs from the conserved cysteine through the conserved F or W. A D gene is named only where the DNA matches it firmly. Only part of the rows carry a size: once, few, many, or a class if the clone is expanded.

few,TRBD1,TRBV19,TRBJ2-7,CASSPGQGPTYEQYF,TGTGCCAGTAGTCCAGGACAGGGACCCACCTACGAGCAGTACTTC
-,-,TRBV7-2,TRBJ2-3,CASSLASVPSTDTQYF,TGTGCCAGCAGCTTAGCATCTGTACCTAGCACAGATACGCAGTATTTT
-,-,TRBV6-2/TRBV6-3,TRBJ1-1,CASSYSRGMNTEAFF,TGTGCCAGCAGTTACTCGCGGGGGATGAACACTGAAGCTTTCTTT
-,TRBD2,TRBV19,TRBJ2-2,CASSTRLAGATGELFF,TGTGCCAGTAGTACGAGACTAGCGGGAGCCACCGGGGAGCTGTTTTTT
once,-,TRBV6-1,TRBJ1-4,CASSEVWGEKLFF,TGTGCCAGCAGTGAAGTCTGGGGTGAAAAACTGTTTTTT
-,-,TRBV27,TRBJ2-7,CASSLRGGQREQYF,TGTGCCAGCAGTTTAAGGGGGGGACAGCGTGAGCAGTACTTC
-,TRBD1,TRBV7-9,TRBJ1-6,CASSSPGRGESSYNSPLHF,TGTGCCAGCAGCTCCCCCGGCAGGGGGGAAAGCTCCTATAATTCACCCCTCCACTTT
-,-,TRBV27,TRBJ2-4,CASSFSRENIQYF,TGTGCCAGCAGTTTCTCCAGGGAAAACATTCAGTACTTC
-,-,TRBV5-6,TRBJ1-1,CASTPYGVSSEAFF,TGTGCCAGCACGCCATATGGGGTCAGCAGTGAAGCTTTCTTT
-,TRBD2,TRBV12-5,TRBJ2-1,CASGFLAGVLNEQFF,TGTGCTAGTGGTTTCTTAGCGGGAGTTCTTAATGAGCAGTTCTTC
-,TRBD1,TRBV7-9,TRBJ2-1,CASSSGTGEFF,TGTGCCAGCAGCTCCGGGACAGGGGAGTTCTTC
-,-,TRBV30,TRBJ2-7,CAWSVGGSSYEQYF,TGTGCCTGGAGTGTCGGAGGGAGCTCCTACGAGCAGTACTTC
-,TRBD1,TRBV24-1,TRBJ2-3,CATSDHGTEHTDTQYF,TGTGCCACCAGTGATCATGGGACAGAACACACAGATACGCAGTATTTT
-,-,TRBV2,TRBJ1-5,CASSGRRISNQPQHF,TGTGCCAGCAGTGGAAGAAGAATCAGCAATCAGCCCCAGCATTTT
-,TRBD2,TRBV27,TRBJ2-3,CASSLYAGGLAGGGTDTQYF,TGTGCCAGCAGTTTATATGCAGGGGGACTAGCGGGAGGTGGAACAGATACGCAGTATTTT
-,-,TRBV3-1/TRBV3-2,TRBJ1-2,CASSQVLGRRNYGYTF,TGTGCCAGCAGCCAAGTTTTGGGCAGGAGAAACTATGGCTACACCTTC
-,TRBD1,TRBV5-1,TRBJ2-7,CASSSDRVSYEQYF,TGCGCCAGCAGTTCCGACAGGGTATCCTACGAGCAGTACTTC
-,-,TRBV27,TRBJ2-2,CASSPLRRNTGELFF,TGTGCCAGCAGTCCCCTCAGGAGGAACACCGGGGAGCTGTTTTTT
-,-,TRBV6-2/TRBV6-3,TRBJ1-5,CASSSPGQNQPQHF,TGTGCCAGCAGTTCTCCGGGACAAAATCAGCCCCAGCATTTT
-,-,TRBV6-2/TRBV6-3,TRBJ2-5,CASSKPLAEETQYF,TGTGCCAGCAGCAAACCGCTAGCTGAAGAGACCCAGTACTTC
-,-,TRBV19,TRBJ2-1,CASSSESSYNEQFF,TGTGCCAGTAGTAGCGAAAGCTCCTACAATGAGCAGTTCTTC
-,TRBD2,TRBV18,TRBJ2-7,CASSPLGTTSGTHEQYF,TGTGCCAGCTCACCACTCGGGACAACTAGCGGGACTCACGAGCAGTACTTC
-,-,TRBV19,TRBJ1-1,CASTYTQLGVLWDTEAFF,TGTGCCAGTACCTATACCCAACTTGGGGTCCTTTGGGACACTGAAGCTTTCTTT
-,TRBD1,TRBV7-2,TRBJ1-1,CASSTQGGPVNTEAFF,TGTGCCAGCAGCACTCAGGGGGGGCCGGTGAACACTGAAGCTTTCTTT
-,TRBD2,TRBV7-6,TRBJ2-7,CASSFGTSGGVREQYF,TGTGCCAGCAGCTTCGGGACTAGCGGGGGGGTTCGGGAGCAGTACTTC
-,-,TRBV6-5,TRBJ1-2,CASSRIEYGYTF,TGTGCCAGCAGTCGAATAGAGTATGGCTACACCTTC
-,-,TRBV11-2,TRBJ1-1,CASSLSDGRNTEAFF,TGTGCCAGCAGCTTGAGTGATGGTAGGAACACTGAAGCTTTCTTT
-,TRBD2,TRBV5-4,TRBJ2-1,CASSLSSGGNEQFF,TGTGCCAGCAGCTTATCTAGCGGGGGTAATGAGCAGTTCTTC
-,TRBD1,TRBV19,TRBJ1-5,CASSLTGNQPQHF,TGTGCCAGTAGTTTGACAGGGAATCAGCCCCAGCATTTT
few,-,TRBV7-9,TRBJ2-1,CASSSLPGLVQFF,TGTGCCAGCAGCTCCCTCCCTGGATTGGTTCAGTTCTTC